A selection of T cell receptor beta chains follows, all from one sample in a study of control samples from healthy donors and cancer patients. The protocol was immunoSEQ multiplex PCR, while the TCRdb copy is restricted to in-frame clones and leaves out a portion. The profile shows roughly 200,000 clones, approximately 92% of them singletons. Specimen: blood. These receptors all come from a man aged 18 to 30 in good health. The CDR3 runs from the conserved cysteine through the conserved F or W. D genes are given only for firm matches. For some rows the clone size is stated as once, few or many, or as a class when expanded; others skip it.

>TRBV18|TRBJ1-4|.|.
CASSPETSWGEKLFF
TGTGCCAGCTCACCAGAGACTTCTTGGGGTGAAAAACTGTTTTTT
>TRBV13|TRBJ2-7|.|.
CASSRILTGSYEQYF
TGTGCCAGCAGCCGGATATTGACAGGCTCCTACGAGCAGTACTTC
>TRBV30|TRBJ2-1|.|.
CAWTMGLLSSYNEQFF
TGTGCCTGGACCATGGGACTCCTGAGCTCCTACAATGAGCAGTTCTTC
>TRBV20-1|TRBJ1-1|.|.
CRGGMNTEAFF
TGCAGGGGTGGGATGAACACTGAAGCTTTCTTT
>TRBV9|TRBJ2-3|.|.
CASSGLGGTQYF
TGTGCCAGCAGCGGCCTTGGGGGAACGCAGTATTTT
>TRBV19|TRBJ2-5|once|.
CASSIDRETQYF
TGTGCCAGTAGTATAGATCGGGAGACCCAGTACTTC
>TRBV5-1|TRBJ2-7|.|TRBD2
CASSWLAGNSYEQYF
TGCGCCAGCAGCTGGCTAGCGGGGAACTCCTACGAGCAGTACTTC
>TRBV6-5|TRBJ1-1|.|TRBD1
CASRRRQGLFSEAFF
TGTGCCAGCAGGAGGAGACAGGGTCTTTTCTCTGAAGCTTTCTTT
>TRBV3-1/TRBV3-2|TRBJ1-1|.|.
CASSQDAAFF
TGTGCCAGCAGCCAAGACGCGGCTTTCTTT
>TRBV21-1|TRBJ2-7|.|.
CASSRRTGDGHEQYF
TGTGCCAGCAGCAGACGGACAGGGGATGGCCACGAGCAGTACTTC
>TRBV5-5|TRBJ2-7|once|.
CASSLMGPLLEEQYF
TGTGCCAGCAGCTTGATGGGACCTCTCCTTGAGGAGCAGTACTTC
>TRBV5-1|TRBJ1-6|.|.
CASSLRSSYNSPLHF
TGCGCCAGCAGCTTGCGGAGCTCCTATAATTCACCCCTCCACTTT
>TRBV29-1|TRBJ2-1|.|.
CSVGKGSGSYNEQFF
TGCAGCGTTGGTAAGGGTTCTGGTTCCTACAATGAGCAGTTCTTC
>TRBV9|TRBJ1-3|.|.
CASSVNSGGNTIYF
TGTGCCAGCAGCGTAAACAGCGGTGGAAACACCATATATTTT
>TRBV20-1|TRBJ1-4|.|.
CSASFLEAEKLFF
TGCAGTGCTAGTTTCTTAGAAGCTGAAAAACTGTTTTTT
>TRBV11-2|TRBJ1-2|.|.
CASSLGGRVGYTF
TGTGCCAGCAGCTTAGGGGGCAGGGTAGGCTACACCTTC
>TRBV10-3|TRBJ2-5|.|.
CATNWGETQYF
TGTGCCACTAACTGGGGGGAGACCCAGTACTTC
>TRBV20-1|TRBJ2-5|.|.
CSARGETQYF
TGCAGTGCTAGGGGGGAGACCCAGTACTTC
>TRBV18|TRBJ2-1|.|.
CASSPGSKDNEQFF
TGTGCCAGCTCACCTGGATCCAAAGACAATGAGCAGTTCTTC
>TRBV11-2|TRBJ2-5|.|TRBD2
CASSLGVVGLAVQETQYF
TGTGCCAGCAGCTTAGGGGTGGTTGGACTAGCGGTCCAAGAGACCCAGTACTTC
>TRBV11-2|TRBJ2-7|.|TRBD2
CASSSLRAGGDSYEQYF
TGTGCCAGCAGCTCCTTACGAGCGGGGGGGGACTCCTACGAGCAGTACTTC